These T cell receptor beta chains were read from a single sample in a study of T cell repertoires in cytomegalovirus infection. TCRdb fed the reads into MiXCR, producing one record per CDR3 protein. The sample gives under 250,000 distinct CDR3 sequences, roughly 6.5% of which show up once; about 6% is in the top ten. The specimen sequenced was PBMCs. The receptors stem from a human donor in good health (CMV status not recorded). Some clones in this sample may be carry-over from other donors' samples. CDR3s include the opening cysteine and the closing phenylalanine or tryptophan. D genes are given only for firm matches. Not all rows give a size; the values are once, few, many and, for expanded clones, a class.

CASSNGPGQGERGYTF | TGTGCCAGCAGCAACGGCCCGGGACAGGGAGAAAGGGGCTACACCTTC | TRBD1 | many | TRBJ1-2 | TRBV6-2/TRBV6-3
CASSGQDSSSYNSPLHF | TGTGCCAGCAGCGGACAGGACTCCAGCTCCTATAATTCACCCCTCCACTTT | TRBD1 | many | TRBJ1-6 | TRBV7-9
CASSYVDGNYGYTF | TGTGCCAGCAGTTACGTGGACGGCAACTATGGCTACACCTTC | . | few | TRBJ1-2 | TRBV6-1
CSVSGRETQYF | TGCAGCGTTTCAGGGAGAGAGACCCAGTACTTC | . | many | TRBJ2-5 | TRBV29-1
CASSPGEYNSPLHF | TGTGCCAGCAGCCCGGGGGAATATAATTCACCCCTCCACTTT | . | many | TRBJ1-6 | TRBV7-9
CASTPGQGAETQYF | TGTGCCAGTACCCCGGGACAGGGGGCAGAGACCCAGTACTTC | TRBD1 | many | TRBJ2-5 | TRBV19
CASSLYQTGGFSGYTF | TGTGCCAGCAGTTTATACCAGACAGGGGGCTTCAGTGGCTACACCTTC | TRBD1 | many | TRBJ1-2 | TRBV28
CASRPPTTDTQYF | TGTGCCAGTAGGCCGCCGACCACAGATACGCAGTATTTT | . | many | TRBJ2-3 | TRBV19
CASSLAGAFTDTQYF | TGTGCCAGCAGCTTAGCGGGGGCCTTCACAGATACGCAGTATTTT | . | many | TRBJ2-3 | TRBV7-9
CASSPSTPGDTEAFF | TGTGCCAGCAGCCCTTCGACTCCTGGCGACACTGAAGCTTTCTTT | . | few | TRBJ1-1 | TRBV7-9
CASSLPQFQGSNQPQHF | TGTGCCAGCAGTTTACCGCAGTTTCAGGGTAGCAATCAGCCCCAGCATTTT | . | many | TRBJ1-5 | TRBV12-3/TRBV12-4
CASSQGKRTSTDTQYF | TGTGCCAGCAGCCAAGGAAAACGGACTTCCACAGATACGCAGTATTTT | . | many | TRBJ2-3 | TRBV14
CSATDRLNPYEQYF | TGCAGTGCTACGGACAGACTTAACCCCTACGAGCAGTACTTC | . | many | TRBJ2-7 | TRBV20-1
CASSLRGTDYGYTF | TGTGCCAGCAGCCTAAGGGGGACGGATTATGGCTACACCTTC | . | . | TRBJ1-2 | TRBV6-5
CASSQRPRPAVSYEQYF | TGCGCCAGCAGTCAAAGGCCGCGCCCAGCGGTTTCCTACGAGCAGTACTTC | . | few | TRBJ2-7 | TRBV23-1
CASSLTSSYNSPLHF | TGTGCCAGCAGCTTAACGAGCTCCTATAATTCACCCCTCCACTTT | . | many | TRBJ1-6 | TRBV7-2
CASSFPGAYNEQFF | TGTGCCAGCAGTTTTCCAGGGGCCTACAATGAGCAGTTCTTC | . | many | TRBJ2-1 | TRBV28
CSVEYSRNTEAFF | TGCAGCGTTGAGTACTCCAGGAACACTGAAGCTTTCTTT | . | many | TRBJ1-1 | TRBV29-1
CASRTGSPMNTEAFF | TGTGCCAGCAGGACGGGAAGTCCGATGAACACTGAAGCTTTCTTT | . | many | TRBJ1-1 | TRBV6-2/TRBV6-3
CASSYPDRRETQYF | TGTGCCAGCAGTTACCCCGACAGGAGAGAGACCCAGTACTTC | . | many | TRBJ2-5 | TRBV6-2/TRBV6-3
CASSFELAGGHEQYF | TGTGCCAGCAGCTTCGAACTAGCGGGGGGGCACGAGCAGTACTTC | TRBD2 | many | TRBJ2-7 | TRBV7-2
CSARDLVVSAGYLGSPLHF | TGCAGTGCTAGAGATTTGGTGGTATCGGCAGGGTACTTGGGATCACCCCTCCACTTT | . | few | TRBJ1-6 | TRBV20-1
CASSLVGSASYNEQFF | TGTGCCAGCAGCTTAGTTGGGTCAGCCTCCTACAATGAGCAGTTCTTC | . | many | TRBJ2-1 | TRBV7-2